Listed below are T cell receptor beta chains from one sample, sequenced in a study of early T cells in non-severe SARS-CoV-2 infection. MiXCR was run by TCRdb on the 5' RACE reads, yielding one entry per CDR3 protein. The table has 90,000 to 100,000 distinct CDR3 sequences, approximately 13% seen once; the top ten hold 2% to 2.5%. Sequencing was performed on whole blood. Receptors were obtained from an adult who was a healthcare worker with PCR-confirmed SARS-CoV-2 infection or an uninfected control (not recorded which). CDR3s include the opening cysteine and the closing phenylalanine or tryptophan.

v_gene: TRBV11-2; CDR3aa: CASSYGGPDSNQPQHF
v_gene: TRBV2; CDR3aa: CASRESNADYEQYF
v_gene: TRBV20-1; CDR3aa: CSAGRQGLNYGYTF
v_gene: TRBV28; CDR3aa: CASSLLKGSGGLGETQYF
v_gene: TRBV18; CDR3aa: CASSPSGGARDTQYF
v_gene: TRBV21-1; CDR3aa: CASSFGGNSHQPQHF
v_gene: TRBV29-1; CDR3aa: CSVEVEGGRTQYF
v_gene: TRBV11-1; CDR3aa: CASSLAPRGAEQYF
v_gene: TRBV3-1; CDR3aa: CASSQDTEAFF
v_gene: TRBV6-6; CDR3aa: CASSYPPKGTSTDTQYF
v_gene: TRBV29-1; CDR3aa: CSVEDLVREQYF
v_gene: TRBV12-3/TRBV12-4; CDR3aa: CASQKGTNYGYTF
v_gene: TRBV7-9; CDR3aa: CASSQLAGHYNEQFF
v_gene: TRBV5-1; CDR3aa: CASSLAAGTRSQETQYF
v_gene: TRBV7-6; CDR3aa: CVSRSGRGLGEQYF
v_gene: TRBV7-2; CDR3aa: CASSSSGGTYNEQFF
v_gene: TRBV5-1; CDR3aa: CASSGQGLDGYTF
v_gene: TRBV2; CDR3aa: CASSGLAAQETRYF
v_gene: TRBV7-2; CDR3aa: CASSLFVADTQYF
v_gene: TRBV29-1; CDR3aa: CSVEWRHANTEAFF
v_gene: TRBV2; CDR3aa: CASSDAGGPGSTDTQYF
v_gene: TRBV6-1; CDR3aa: CASSTGPNSAGAFF